Described below is a single T cell receptor beta chain sequence and its context. Within the sample, other DNA sequences also encode this same CDR3. This table comes from immunoSEQ multiplex PCR, and its TCRdb copy is limited to in-frame clones, with some not included. The sample carries over a million clones, roughly 96% recorded once. The data belong to a study of shared clonotypes between healthy human individuals. From germline, CDR1 is MNHNS and CDR2 SASEGT. This CDR3 has 14 amino acids. Deletions cut 3 bases from V and 4 bases from J, with 12 bases between. This TCR was sampled from a man aged 30 to 39 in good health. This chain joins TRBV6-1 and TRBJ2-5, with a possible D match to TRBD1 (6 bases). Sequenced material: naive CD4+ T cells sorted from blood. Sample subset: CD45RA+ positively selected. CDR3 loop: CASSERGRGETQYF. The CDR3 DNA reads TGTGCCAGCAGTGAGAGAGGCAGGGGAGAGACCCAGTACTTC.